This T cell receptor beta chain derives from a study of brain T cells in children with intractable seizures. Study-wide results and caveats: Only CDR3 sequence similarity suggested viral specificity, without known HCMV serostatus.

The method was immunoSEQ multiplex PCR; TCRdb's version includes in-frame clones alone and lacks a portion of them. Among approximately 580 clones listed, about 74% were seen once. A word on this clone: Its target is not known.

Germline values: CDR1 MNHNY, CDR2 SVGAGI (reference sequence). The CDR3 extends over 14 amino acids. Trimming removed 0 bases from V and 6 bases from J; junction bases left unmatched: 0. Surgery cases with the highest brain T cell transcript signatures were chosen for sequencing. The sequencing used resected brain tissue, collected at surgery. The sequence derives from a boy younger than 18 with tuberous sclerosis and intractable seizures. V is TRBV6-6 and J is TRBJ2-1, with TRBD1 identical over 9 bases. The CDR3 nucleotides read TGTGCCAGCAGTTACTCGGGACAGGGCAATGAGCAGTTCTTC. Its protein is CASSYSGQGNEQFF.